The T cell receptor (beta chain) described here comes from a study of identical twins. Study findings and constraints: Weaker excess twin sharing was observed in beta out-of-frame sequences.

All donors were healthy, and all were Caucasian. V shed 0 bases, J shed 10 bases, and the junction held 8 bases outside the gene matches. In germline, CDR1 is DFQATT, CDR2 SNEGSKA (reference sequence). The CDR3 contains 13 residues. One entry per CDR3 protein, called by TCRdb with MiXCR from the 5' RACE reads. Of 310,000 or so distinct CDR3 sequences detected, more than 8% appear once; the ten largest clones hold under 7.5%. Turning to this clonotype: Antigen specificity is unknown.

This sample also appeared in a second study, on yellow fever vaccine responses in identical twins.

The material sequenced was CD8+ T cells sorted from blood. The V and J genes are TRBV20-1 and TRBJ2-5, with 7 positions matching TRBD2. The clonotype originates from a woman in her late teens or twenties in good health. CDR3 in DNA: TGCAGTGCTAGAGATAGCAGTACGGGAGGCCAGTACTTC. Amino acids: CSARDSSTGGQYF.